This T cell receptor beta chain originates from a study of identical twins. Germline V gene sequence: CDR1 SGHRS, CDR2 YFSETQ. V shed 4 bases and J 10 bases; nucleotides not matched to a gene: 9. The CDR3 runs 14 residues. This clonotype was detected a few times. What it recognizes is unknown. Points from the study as a whole: Conclusions came from cross-sectional statistical analysis, not from following the same donors. For cord blood, abundant beta clonotypes had fewer insertions, unlike memory repertoires, which showed none.

TCRdb called the 5' RACE reads again in MiXCR, with one record for every CDR3 protein. The sample holds about 570,000 distinct CDR3 sequences, around a tenth seen once. This sample also appeared in a second study, on yellow fever vaccine responses in identical twins.

This TCR was sampled from a woman aged 18-35 years in good health. Sequencing was done on a sample of PBMCs. The chain has TRBV5-1 and TRBJ2-1, with TRBD1 identical over 9 bases. The CDR3 DNA follows: TGCGCCAGCAGCCGGGGACAGGGTCGGCGCGAGCAGTTCTTC. Translation: CASSRGQGRREQFF.